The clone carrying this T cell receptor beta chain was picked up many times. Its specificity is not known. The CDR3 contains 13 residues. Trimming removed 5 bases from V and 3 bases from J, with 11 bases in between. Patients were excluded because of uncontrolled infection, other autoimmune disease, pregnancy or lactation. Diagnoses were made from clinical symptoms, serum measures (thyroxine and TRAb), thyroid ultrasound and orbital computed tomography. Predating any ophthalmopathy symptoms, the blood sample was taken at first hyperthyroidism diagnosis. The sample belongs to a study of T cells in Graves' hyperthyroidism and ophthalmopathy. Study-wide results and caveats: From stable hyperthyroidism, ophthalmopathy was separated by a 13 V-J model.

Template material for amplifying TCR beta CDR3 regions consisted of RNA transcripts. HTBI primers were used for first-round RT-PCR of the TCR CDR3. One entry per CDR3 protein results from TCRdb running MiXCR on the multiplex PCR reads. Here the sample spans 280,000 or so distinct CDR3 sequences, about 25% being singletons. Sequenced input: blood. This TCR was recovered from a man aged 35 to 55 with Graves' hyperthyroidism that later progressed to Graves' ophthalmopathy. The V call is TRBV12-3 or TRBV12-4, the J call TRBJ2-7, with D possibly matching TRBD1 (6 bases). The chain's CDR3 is CASSLGQIYEQYF. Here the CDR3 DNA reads TGTGCCAGCAGTCTCGGACAGATCTACGAGCAGTACTTC.